This is a list of T cell receptor beta chains from one sample in a study of regulatory T cells in long-lasting Graves disease. A single record per CDR3 protein comes from TCRdb applying MiXCR to the multiplex PCR reads. The data show about 400,000 distinct CDR3 sequences, with approximately 16% seen just once and approximately 7.8% held by the top ten. The sample was also reused in another study, on T cells in Graves' hyperthyroidism and ophthalmopathy.

The sample here was peripheral blood mononuclear cells (PBMCs), taken at new diagnosis, from a patient treated with antithyroid drugs. The source of these receptors is a woman aged 40 to 49 with Graves disease. The CDR3 runs from the conserved cysteine through the conserved F or W. The order of the fields is D gene, J gene, clone size, V gene, CDR3 protein, CDR3 DNA. The D gene is left open where the match is weak. A row's size may be missing; if present it is once, few, many or a size class.

d_call: TRBD1; j_call: TRBJ1-2; clone_size: -; v_call: TRBV2; cdr3_aa: CASSAGTGTISGYTF; cdr3_nt: TGTGCCAGCAGTGCCGGGACAGGGACCATATCGGGCTACACCTTC
d_call: -; j_call: TRBJ2-5; clone_size: many; v_call: TRBV5-4; cdr3_aa: CASSPHDSVYQETQYF; cdr3_nt: TGTGCCAGCAGCCCACACGACAGTGTCTACCAAGAGACCCAGTACTTC
d_call: TRBD1; j_call: TRBJ2-1; clone_size: many; v_call: TRBV2; cdr3_aa: CASRRTGGYNEQFF; cdr3_nt: TGTGCCAGCAGGAGGACAGGGGGCTACAATGAGCAGTTCTTC
d_call: TRBD1; j_call: TRBJ2-6; clone_size: many; v_call: TRBV28; cdr3_aa: CASSSPTGVGANVLTF; cdr3_nt: TGTGCCAGCAGTTCCCCGACAGGGGTCGGGGCCAACGTCCTGACTTTC
d_call: -; j_call: TRBJ1-2; clone_size: -; v_call: TRBV2; cdr3_aa: CASRREGGNYGYTF; cdr3_nt: TGTGCCAGCAGACGGGAAGGAGGAAACTATGGCTACACCTTC
d_call: TRBD2; j_call: TRBJ2-2; clone_size: few; v_call: TRBV24-1; cdr3_aa: CATSDLAGDGTGELFF; cdr3_nt: TGTGCCACCAGTGATTTAGCGGGAGATGGCACCGGGGAGCTGTTTTTT
d_call: TRBD2; j_call: TRBJ2-5; clone_size: many; v_call: TRBV6-1; cdr3_aa: CASRSASGRGETQYF; cdr3_nt: TGTGCCAGCAGGAGCGCTAGCGGGAGAGGGGAGACCCAGTACTTC
d_call: TRBD1; j_call: TRBJ2-7; clone_size: few; v_call: TRBV28; cdr3_aa: CASSLTGTGHLNF; cdr3_nt: TGTGCCAGCAGTTTAACCGGGACAGGGCATCTGAACTTC
d_call: -; j_call: TRBJ2-7; clone_size: many; v_call: TRBV5-5; cdr3_aa: CASSYGTEPYEQYF; cdr3_nt: TGTGCCAGCAGCTACGGGACGGAGCCCTACGAGCAGTACTTC
d_call: -; j_call: TRBJ1-2; clone_size: few; v_call: TRBV19; cdr3_aa: CASSTVGSRSNYGYTF; cdr3_nt: TGTGCCAGTAGTACGGTAGGGAGCAGATCTAACTATGGCTACACCTTC
d_call: -; j_call: TRBJ1-1; clone_size: many; v_call: TRBV30; cdr3_aa: CAWSLREDTEAFF; cdr3_nt: TGTGCCTGGAGTCTCAGGGAGGACACTGAAGCTTTCTTT
d_call: -; j_call: TRBJ2-7; clone_size: many; v_call: TRBV12-3/TRBV12-4; cdr3_aa: CASSRGDGRDEQYF; cdr3_nt: TGTGCCAGCAGCCGCGGGGACGGGAGAGACGAGCAGTACTTC
d_call: TRBD1; j_call: TRBJ2-1; clone_size: once; v_call: TRBV28; cdr3_aa: CASSFATGAHDEQFF; cdr3_nt: TGTGCCAGCAGTTTCGCGACAGGGGCGCACGATGAGCAGTTCTTC
d_call: -; j_call: TRBJ1-6; clone_size: many; v_call: TRBV28; cdr3_aa: CASSLFEGGISPLHF; cdr3_nt: TGTGCCAGCAGTTTATTCGAGGGGGGTATTTCACCCCTCCACTTT
d_call: -; j_call: TRBJ1-1; clone_size: many; v_call: TRBV18; cdr3_aa: CASSTDQNTEAFF; cdr3_nt: TGTGCCAGCTCTACCGATCAGAACACTGAAGCTTTCTTT
d_call: TRBD1; j_call: TRBJ2-1; clone_size: many; v_call: TRBV13; cdr3_aa: CASSFNIIGQGGEQFF; cdr3_nt: TGTGCCAGCAGCTTTAACATTATAGGACAGGGTGGTGAGCAGTTCTTC
d_call: -; j_call: TRBJ2-2; clone_size: many; v_call: TRBV12-3/TRBV12-4; cdr3_aa: CASSLRTTRSGELFF; cdr3_nt: TGTGCCAGCAGTTTAAGGACTACTCGATCCGGGGAGCTGTTTTTT
d_call: TRBD2; j_call: TRBJ2-7; clone_size: -; v_call: TRBV30; cdr3_aa: CAWKRRTSGNYEQYF; cdr3_nt: TGTGCCTGGAAAAGAAGGACTAGCGGTAACTACGAGCAGTACTTC
d_call: -; j_call: TRBJ2-7; clone_size: few; v_call: TRBV12-5; cdr3_aa: CASGLGDSYEQYF; cdr3_nt: TGTGCTAGTGGTTTGGGGGATTCCTACGAGCAGTACTTC
d_call: TRBD1; j_call: TRBJ1-4; clone_size: -; v_call: TRBV7-9; cdr3_aa: CASSPGQGAAEKLFF; cdr3_nt: TGTGCCAGCAGCCCCGGACAGGGGGCAGCTGAAAAACTGTTTTTT
d_call: TRBD2; j_call: TRBJ2-3; clone_size: many; v_call: TRBV20-1; cdr3_aa: CSAKTSGMTDTQYF; cdr3_nt: TGCAGTGCTAAGACTAGCGGGATGACAGATACGCAGTATTTT
d_call: -; j_call: TRBJ1-5; clone_size: many; v_call: TRBV11-2; cdr3_aa: CASSLDSRRGDQPQHF; cdr3_nt: TGTGCCAGCAGCTTAGATTCCCGACGGGGCGATCAGCCCCAGCATTTT
d_call: TRBD1; j_call: TRBJ2-2; clone_size: many; v_call: TRBV2; cdr3_aa: CASSLGQGNTGELFF; cdr3_nt: TGTGCCAGCTCACTGGGACAGGGAAACACCGGGGAGCTGTTTTTT
d_call: -; j_call: TRBJ2-3; clone_size: many; v_call: TRBV6-5; cdr3_aa: CASSYDGSSTDTQYF; cdr3_nt: TGTGCCAGCAGTTATGACGGATCTAGCACAGATACGCAGTATTTT
d_call: -; j_call: TRBJ1-1; clone_size: few; v_call: TRBV5-1; cdr3_aa: CASSFGYTEAFF; cdr3_nt: TGCGCCAGCAGCTTTGGGTACACTGAAGCTTTCTTT
d_call: -; j_call: TRBJ2-7; clone_size: many; v_call: TRBV10-2; cdr3_aa: CASSESSRPSYEQYF; cdr3_nt: TGCGCCAGCAGTGAGTCCTCCCGTCCCTCCTACGAGCAGTACTTC
d_call: -; j_call: TRBJ2-1; clone_size: -; v_call: TRBV5-1; cdr3_aa: CASSIGSSHNEQFF; cdr3_nt: TGCGCCAGCAGCATCGGGAGTTCCCACAATGAGCAGTTCTTC
d_call: TRBD2; j_call: TRBJ2-1; clone_size: many; v_call: TRBV5-1; cdr3_aa: CASSSGLAGGWDEQFF; cdr3_nt: TGCGCCAGCAGCTCCGGACTAGCGGGAGGGTGGGATGAGCAGTTCTTC
d_call: -; j_call: TRBJ2-3; clone_size: -; v_call: TRBV7-9; cdr3_aa: CASKKDGDSTDTQYF; cdr3_nt: TGTGCCAGCAAGAAGGACGGGGATAGCACAGATACGCAGTATTTT
d_call: TRBD1; j_call: TRBJ2-2; clone_size: -; v_call: TRBV7-9; cdr3_aa: CVSSYRTGHTGELFF; cdr3_nt: TGTGTCAGCAGCTATCGGACAGGCCACACCGGGGAGCTGTTTTTT
d_call: TRBD1; j_call: TRBJ2-3; clone_size: few; v_call: TRBV9; cdr3_aa: CASSVAPGQGLRTDTQYF; cdr3_nt: TGTGCCAGCAGCGTAGCACCGGGACAGGGGTTGCGCACAGATACGCAGTATTTT
d_call: TRBD1; j_call: TRBJ2-7; clone_size: few; v_call: TRBV18; cdr3_aa: CASSGLGSRRPTGVLDEQYF; cdr3_nt: TGTGCCAGCTCAGGTTTGGGATCCCGCCGGCCGACAGGGGTTTTGGACGAGCAGTACTTC
d_call: TRBD2; j_call: TRBJ2-7; clone_size: few; v_call: TRBV12-3/TRBV12-4; cdr3_aa: CASNLGALLAGGLLPYEQYF; cdr3_nt: TGTGCCAGCAATTTAGGGGCCCTACTAGCGGGAGGCCTCCTTCCCTACGAGCAGTACTTC
d_call: TRBD1; j_call: TRBJ1-4; clone_size: many; v_call: TRBV7-2; cdr3_aa: CASSRQGGEKLFF; cdr3_nt: TGTGCCAGCAGCCGACAGGGAGGTGAAAAACTGTTTTTT
d_call: -; j_call: TRBJ1-3; clone_size: -; v_call: TRBV29-1; cdr3_aa: CSVEVWGISGNTIYF; cdr3_nt: TGCAGCGTTGAAGTCTGGGGGATCTCTGGAAACACCATATATTTT
d_call: -; j_call: TRBJ2-7; clone_size: many; v_call: TRBV2; cdr3_aa: CASNDGREYF; cdr3_nt: TGTGCCAGCAACGACGGCCGGGAGTACTTC
d_call: -; j_call: TRBJ2-7; clone_size: many; v_call: TRBV11-3; cdr3_aa: CASSPAGQQHEQYF; cdr3_nt: TGTGCCAGCAGCCCCGCGGGACAACAGCACGAGCAGTACTTC
d_call: TRBD2; j_call: TRBJ2-1; clone_size: -; v_call: TRBV5-1; cdr3_aa: CASSSFIAGGLNNEQFF; cdr3_nt: TGCGCCAGCAGCTCGTTTATAGCGGGAGGGCTGAACAATGAGCAGTTCTTC
d_call: TRBD2; j_call: TRBJ2-5; clone_size: -; v_call: TRBV7-9; cdr3_aa: CASARLAVQEETQYF; cdr3_nt: TGTGCCAGCGCCCGCCTAGCGGTTCAAGAAGAGACCCAGTACTTC
d_call: -; j_call: TRBJ1-4; clone_size: -; v_call: TRBV4-1; cdr3_aa: CASSQAEGGMVRPFF; cdr3_nt: TGCGCCAGCAGCCAAGCAGAAGGGGGAATGGTTCGGCCGTTTTTT
d_call: TRBD2; j_call: TRBJ2-3; clone_size: -; v_call: TRBV5-4; cdr3_aa: CASSGLAGPTDTQYF; cdr3_nt: TGTGCCAGCAGTGGGCTAGCGGGGCCCACAGATACGCAGTATTTT
d_call: -; j_call: TRBJ2-3; clone_size: many; v_call: TRBV6-9; cdr3_aa: CASSYSTPGPTTADTQYF; cdr3_nt: TGTGCCAGCAGTTACTCCACCCCGGGGCCTACTACCGCAGATACGCAGTATTTT
d_call: -; j_call: TRBJ2-2; clone_size: few; v_call: TRBV2; cdr3_aa: CASRWVAGELFF; cdr3_nt: TGTGCCAGCAGATGGGTCGCCGGGGAGCTGTTTTTT
d_call: -; j_call: TRBJ1-6; clone_size: many; v_call: TRBV6-5; cdr3_aa: CASSYADGNSPLHF; cdr3_nt: TGTGCCAGCAGTTACGCGGACGGAAATTCACCCCTCCACTTT
d_call: TRBD2; j_call: TRBJ2-7; clone_size: -; v_call: TRBV20-1; cdr3_aa: CSARDLREGSYEQYF; cdr3_nt: TGCAGTGCTAGAGATTTGCGGGAGGGCTCCTACGAGCAGTACTTC
d_call: TRBD1; j_call: TRBJ1-3; clone_size: once; v_call: TRBV28; cdr3_aa: CASSLLTIGQGEGNTIYF; cdr3_nt: TGTGCCAGCAGTTTATTAACAATTGGACAGGGAGAGGGAAACACCATATATTTT
d_call: TRBD1; j_call: TRBJ2-3; clone_size: many; v_call: TRBV5-1; cdr3_aa: CASSLGTGSDTQYF; cdr3_nt: TGTGCCAGCAGCTTAGGGACAGGATCAGATACGCAGTATTTT
d_call: TRBD1; j_call: TRBJ1-5; clone_size: many; v_call: TRBV6-2/TRBV6-3; cdr3_aa: CASRLTGSGNQPQHF; cdr3_nt: TGTGCCAGCAGACTGACAGGGAGTGGCAATCAGCCCCAGCATTTT
d_call: TRBD1; j_call: TRBJ2-7; clone_size: few; v_call: TRBV4-1; cdr3_aa: CASSQTDRGYEQYF; cdr3_nt: TGCGCCAGCAGCCAAACGGACAGGGGTTACGAGCAGTACTTC
d_call: TRBD2; j_call: TRBJ2-2; clone_size: many; v_call: TRBV11-3; cdr3_aa: CASSSFMVAGVGGELFF; cdr3_nt: TGTGCCAGCAGCTCTTTTATGGTAGCGGGAGTAGGCGGGGAGCTGTTTTTT
d_call: TRBD2; j_call: TRBJ2-7; clone_size: few; v_call: TRBV14; cdr3_aa: CASSQEWGGPVYEQYF; cdr3_nt: TGTGCCAGCAGCCAAGAATGGGGAGGGCCGGTTTACGAGCAGTACTTC
d_call: -; j_call: TRBJ1-5; clone_size: -; v_call: TRBV28; cdr3_aa: CASTRGGSGNQPQHF; cdr3_nt: TGTGCCAGCACAAGGGGGGGCTCAGGCAATCAGCCCCAGCATTTT
d_call: TRBD1; j_call: TRBJ2-7; clone_size: many; v_call: TRBV7-9; cdr3_aa: CASRDDRDEQYF; cdr3_nt: TGTGCCAGCAGAGACGACAGGGACGAGCAGTACTTC